Listed below are T cell receptor beta chains from one sample, sequenced in a study of CD8 T cell repertoires and HIV-1 epitope variants. No antigen has been assigned to these receptors. Repertoires were generated with immunoSEQ multiplex PCR, while TCRdb's copy carries only in-frame clones and drops some. The table shows approximately 5,000 clones, with around 66% occurring only once. Sequenced: cultured CD8+ T cells derived from PBMCs. Receptor source: a male donor with HIV. Each CDR3 is given with its conserved first and last residue. D genes are given only for firm matches. Clone size is given for some rows only: seen once, a few or many times, or a class if the clone is expanded.

d_gene,v_gene,abundance,j_gene,CDR3aa,CDR3nt
TRBD1,TRBV9,few,TRBJ1-4,CASSATGTGNEKLFF,TGTGCCAGCAGCGCGACCGGGACAGGGAATGAAAAACTGTTTTTT
.,TRBV6-5,few,TRBJ2-2,CASSHTGELFF,TGTGCCAGCAGTCACACCGGGGAGCTGTTTTTT
.,TRBV6-6,.,TRBJ1-4,CASTTGSAEKLFF,TGTGCCAGTACCACAGGGAGTGCTGAAAAACTGTTTTTT
TRBD1,TRBV6-1,.,TRBJ1-5,CASSEALRWRGGQINQPQHF,TGTGCCAGCAGTGAAGCGCTTCGGTGGCGGGGGGGACAGATCAATCAGCCCCAGCATTTT
.,TRBV6-1,.,TRBJ2-7,CASSDQGSSYEQYF,TGTGCCAGCAGTGATCAGGGAAGCTCCTACGAGCAGTACTTC
.,TRBV6-6,.,TRBJ2-7,CASGTTREQYF,TGTGCCAGCGGTACTACGAGGGAGCAGTACTTC
TRBD2,TRBV27,few,TRBJ2-1,CASRGTSGRIGNEQFF,TGTGCCAGCAGGGGGACTAGCGGGAGAATCGGCAATGAGCAGTTCTTC
.,TRBV19,.,TRBJ1-5,CASTIFNGNQPQHF,TGTGCCAGTACTATTTTTAATGGCAATCAGCCCCAGCATTTT
.,TRBV12-5,.,TRBJ2-1,CASGLVAGEQFF,TGTGCTAGTGGTTTGGTGGCCGGTGAGCAGTTCTTC
.,TRBV4-3,.,TRBJ1-1,CASSQDPDTEAFF,TGCGCCAGCAGCCAAGATCCGGACACTGAAGCTTTCTTT
.,TRBV28,.,TRBJ2-1,CASSLQLASSDEQFF,TGTGCCAGCAGTTTACAACTAGCAAGTAGCGATGAGCAGTTCTTC
.,TRBV28,few,TRBJ1-1,CASRTGEVTEAFF,TGTGCCAGCAGGACAGGAGAGGTCACTGAAGCTTTCTTT
.,TRBV21-1,.,TRBJ1-1,CASSRGTEAFF,TGTGCCAGCAGTAGAGGCACTGAAGCTTTCTTT
.,TRBV6-6,.,TRBJ2-7,CASSYGASYEQYF,TGTGCCAGCAGTTACGGGGCCTCCTACGAGCAGTACTTC
TRBD2,TRBV4-2,.,TRBJ2-7,CASSQEVTSGGFGYEQYF,TGTGCCAGCAGCCAAGAGGTTACGTCCGGGGGGTTTGGATACGAGCAGTACTTC
.,TRBV9,.,TRBJ2-3,CASSVEWGGTDTQYF,TGTGCCAGCAGCGTAGAGTGGGGGGGCACAGATACGCAGTATTTT
.,TRBV9,few,TRBJ1-1,CASSPKDGNTEAFF,TGTGCCAGCAGCCCTAAGGACGGGAACACTGAAGCTTTCTTT
.,TRBV6-5,.,TRBJ2-1,CASSYGQVEFF,TGTGCCAGCAGTTACGGGCAGGTAGAGTTCTTC
.,TRBV19,.,TRBJ2-3,CASSPQRPGSGTDTQYF,TGTGCCAGTAGCCCGCAGCGACCGGGTAGCGGTACAGATACGCAGTATTTT
TRBD1,TRBV6-5,.,TRBJ1-1,CASSYSDRLRTEAFF,TGTGCCAGCAGTTACTCGGACAGGCTTAGGACTGAAGCTTTCTTT
TRBD1,TRBV18,once,TRBJ2-3,CASSDRGRGTDTQYF,TGTGCCAGCTCAGACAGGGGGCGGGGCACAGATACGCAGTATTTT
TRBD1,TRBV7-9,.,TRBJ1-1,CASSIDRANTEAFF,TGTGCCAGCAGCATCGACAGGGCTAACACTGAAGCTTTCTTT
.,TRBV29-1,.,TRBJ2-3,CSVEQSTDTQYF,TGCAGCGTTGAACAGAGCACAGATACGCAGTATTTT
TRBD2,TRBV27,.,TRBJ2-1,CASSMSGVAGGRGNEQFF,TGTGCCAGCAGTATGTCCGGAGTAGCGGGAGGGCGGGGCAATGAGCAGTTCTTC
.,TRBV9,.,TRBJ2-5,CASSTSGVTQETQYF,TGTGCCAGCAGCACCAGTGGCGTAACCCAAGAGACCCAGTACTTC
.,TRBV5-5,.,TRBJ1-2,CASSLVVSANYGYTF,TGTGCCAGCAGCTTGGTGGTGTCAGCTAACTATGGCTACACCTTC
TRBD1,TRBV5-5,.,TRBJ1-6,CASSSTVQGASPLHF,TGTGCCAGCAGCTCCACCGTTCAGGGGGCTTCACCCCTCCACTTT
.,TRBV7-9,.,TRBJ1-5,CASSLGNQPQHF,TGTGCCAGCAGCTTAGGCAATCAGCCCCAGCATTTT
TRBD1,TRBV23-1,.,TRBJ2-1,CASSLPGQGIEEQFF,TGCGCCAGCAGTCTCCCGGGACAGGGGATTGAGGAGCAGTTCTTC
.,TRBV9,medium-sized,TRBJ1-1,CASSAGEILNTEAFF,TGTGCCAGCAGCGCCGGGGAGATTTTGAACACTGAAGCTTTCTTT
TRBD1,TRBV19,.,TRBJ2-7,CASSIEGVQGAEQYF,TGTGCCAGTAGTATCGAAGGAGTGCAGGGGGCCGAGCAGTACTTC
TRBD2,TRBV10-2,.,TRBJ2-1,CASSDSSGGQGEQFF,TGCGCCAGCAGTGATTCGAGCGGGGGGCAAGGTGAGCAGTTCTTC
TRBD1,TRBV23-1,.,TRBJ2-5,CASSQKDRVGETQYF,TGCGCCAGCAGCCAAAAAGACAGGGTGGGTGAGACCCAGTACTTC
TRBD1,TRBV6-6,few,TRBJ1-4,CASSDWTGGDEKLFF,TGTGCCAGCAGTGATTGGACAGGGGGAGATGAAAAACTGTTTTTT
.,TRBV15,few,TRBJ1-2,CATSRDRETFYGYTF,TGTGCCACCAGCAGAGATCGGGAAACCTTCTATGGCTACACCTTC
TRBD1,TRBV27,.,TRBJ1-1,CASSLLSGTGDTEAFF,TGTGCCAGCAGTTTACTTTCCGGGACAGGAGACACTGAAGCTTTCTTT
.,TRBV29-1,.,TRBJ2-7,CSVEGSSYEQYF,TGCAGCGTGGAGGGGAGTAGCTACGAGCAGTACTTC
.,TRBV28,few,TRBJ1-5,CASSQPHRSNQPQHF,TGTGCCAGCAGTCAACCCCACAGGAGCAATCAGCCCCAGCATTTT
.,TRBV25-1,.,TRBJ2-1,CASGYNEQFF,TGTGCCAGCGGGTACAATGAGCAGTTCTTC
TRBD1,TRBV6-6,few,TRBJ1-5,CASSYSRQGNEPQHF,TGTGCCAGCAGTTACTCGCGACAGGGTAATGAGCCCCAGCATTTT
.,TRBV7-2,.,TRBJ1-2,CASSPYTGSNYGYTF,TGTGCCAGCAGCCCGTATACAGGGAGCAACTATGGCTACACCTTC
.,TRBV15,large,TRBJ1-1,CATSRDRAPNTEAFF,TGTGCCACCAGCAGAGATAGGGCGCCAAACACTGAAGCTTTCTTT
.,TRBV2,large,TRBJ2-1,CASSEGGTLNEQFF,TGTGCCAGCAGTGAGGGGGGGACATTGAATGAGCAGTTCTTC
TRBD2,TRBV15,.,TRBJ2-1,CATSRDRLAGGSSYNEQFF,TGTGCCACCAGCAGAGATCGGCTAGCGGGGGGAAGCTCCTACAATGAGCAGTTCTTC
.,TRBV18,few,TRBJ2-7,CASSPAFGSEYYEQYF,TGTGCCAGCTCACCCGCCTTCGGGTCAGAATACTACGAGCAGTACTTC
.,TRBV5-1,.,TRBJ1-6,CASSLDGRETSPLHF,TGCGCCAGCAGCTTGGATGGCAGGGAAACCTCACCCCTCCACTTT
.,TRBV27,.,TRBJ1-2,CASSFQDNYGYTF,TGTGCCAGCAGTTTCCAGGATAACTATGGCTACACCTTC
TRBD1,TRBV15,.,TRBJ1-6,CATSPRGRISPLHF,TGTGCCACCAGTCCCAGGGGGCGGATTTCACCCCTCCACTTT
TRBD2,TRBV9,.,TRBJ2-2,CASSGPVVGGGTIEPNTGELFF,TGTGCCAGCAGCGGACCGGTGGTGGGCGGGGGTACGATCGAACCGAACACCGGGGAGCTGTTTTTT
.,TRBV7-7,.,TRBJ2-5,CASSFSGGQETQYF,TGTGCCAGCAGCTTTTCCGGGGGCCAAGAGACCCAGTACTTC
.,TRBV6-5,.,TRBJ2-4,CASSYGPSGGKNIQYF,TGTGCCAGCAGTTACGGTCCATCAGGCGGCAAAAACATTCAGTACTTC
.,TRBV5-4,.,TRBJ1-5,CASSYGQSNQPQHF,TGTGCCAGCAGCTATGGACAGAGCAATCAGCCCCAGCATTTT
.,TRBV9,.,TRBJ1-3,CASSGGARGNTIYF,TGTGCCAGCAGCGGTGGGGCTAGAGGAAACACCATATATTTT
TRBD2,TRBV27,.,TRBJ2-3,CASSLIDGGVGETQYF,TGTGCCAGCAGTTTAATAGACGGGGGGGTGGGCGAGACGCAGTATTTT
.,TRBV28,.,TRBJ2-2,CASSLVGTYNGELFF,TGTGCCAGCAGTTTAGTCGGGACTTATAACGGGGAGCTGTTTTTT
TRBD1,TRBV11-2,.,TRBJ2-5,CASSFGTGEETQYF,TGTGCCAGCAGCTTTGGGACAGGGGAAGAGACCCAGTACTTC
.,TRBV4-1,.,TRBJ2-5,CASSPLVGGAGETQYF,TGCGCCAGCAGCCCTCTCGTAGGAGGGGCTGGGGAGACCCAGTACTTC
.,TRBV6-1,.,TRBJ2-7,CASSSDVSAYEQYF,TGTGCCAGCAGTTCAGATGTCTCGGCCTACGAGCAGTACTTC
.,TRBV7-2,few,TRBJ1-1,CASSLDATGYTEAFF,TGTGCCAGCAGCTTAGACGCAACAGGGTACACTGAAGCTTTCTTT